These 20 T cell receptor beta chains share one sample of origin, sequenced in a study of T cells in localized non-small cell lung cancer. Profiled with immunoSEQ multiplex PCR; TCRdb holds only in-frame clones, not every one. The sample contains 45,000 to 65,000 clones, over 85% of which appear only once. Specimen: peripheral blood, collected before any cancer treatment. Every receptor here comes from a man aged 40 to 69 with stage I squamous cell lung carcinoma.

The V gene is TRBV4-1, the J gene TRBJ2-1; D is unclear. Germline loops: CDR1 MGHRA, CDR2 YSYEKL. The CDR3 contains 17 residues. V dropped 5 bases and J dropped 5 bases, with 22 bases sitting between them. The CDR3 DNA reads as TGCGCCAGCAGCAAGACGGAGCGAAAAACAAGGGACAATGAGCAGTTCTTC. Translation: CASSKTERKTRDNEQFF.

This clone has just one count. V is TRBV5-1 and J is TRBJ2-5, with D uncertain. Germline values: CDR1 SGHRS, CDR2 YFSETQ. The CDR3 is made up of 13 amino acids. V lost 1 base and J 2 bases, leaving 6 bases between the germline ends. CDR3 loop: CASSLSPQETQYF. The CDR3 DNA sequence: TGCGCCAGCAGCTTGTCCCCACAAGAGACCCAGTACTTC.

The chain carries TRBV15 and TRBJ1-2, with D possibly matching TRBD1 (6 bases). This CDR3 is 16 amino acids long. In germline, CDR1 is LNHNV, CDR2 YYDKDF (reference sequence). The germline V and J ends were trimmed by 1 base and 0 bases, with 12 bases remaining between them. The CDR3 is CATSRVDRYPNYGYTF. The CDR3 DNA is TGTGCCACCAGCAGAGTTGACAGGTACCCTAACTATGGCTACACCTTC.

The chain links TRBV7-9 to TRBJ2-3; 7 positions match TRBD1. The CDR3 consists of 15 residues. CDR1 SEHNR and CDR2 FQNEAQ come from the germline V gene (reference sequence). The V and J ends lost 6 bases and 3 bases, in that order; junction bases with no gene match: 9. The CDR3, as DNA: TGTGCCAGCAGTAAAACAGGGGAGTTAACAGATACGCAGTATTTT. Its protein product is CASSKTGELTDTQYF.

This rearrangement joins TRBV7-2 to TRBJ2-5; D unresolved. The V gene lost 5 bases and the J gene lost 5 bases, with 9 bases spanning the gap. The germline gives CDR1 SGHTA, CDR2 FQGNSA. The CDR3 is 12 amino acids. CDR3 DNA: TGTGCCAGCAGCCTTATCGGCGAGACCCAGTACTTC. It encodes CASSLIGETQYF.

A single count supports this clone. The genes are TRBV28 and TRBJ2-7; D tentatively fits TRBD1 or TRBD2 (5 bases each). The CDR3 covers 13 residues. Germline lookup yields CDR1 MDHEN and CDR2 SYDVKM. V lost 6 bases and J lost 2, with 11 bases in between. This CDR3 is CASRGEGAYEQYF. CDR3 bases: TGTGCCAGCAGGGGAGAAGGGGCCTACGAGCAGTACTTC.

V is TRBV7-3 and J is TRBJ2-3; either TRBD1 or TRBD2 may supply D (5 bases each). V was trimmed by 5 bases and J by 2 bases, leaving 17 bases between them. This CDR3 has 16 residues. In germline, CDR1 is SGHTA, CDR2 FQGTGA. The CDR3 here is CASSLFGTRNTDTQYF. The CDR3 DNA follows: TGTGCCAGCAGCCTATTCGGGACCCGAAACACAGATACGCAGTATTTT.

The chain is built from TRBV29-1 and TRBJ2-1; D unresolved. CDR3 size: 14 residues. In germline, CDR1 is SQVTM, CDR2 ANQGSEA. V was pared by 3 bases and J by 0 bases, with 9 bases between. The CDR3 sequence: CSVDPQISYNEQFF. The CDR3 region has the DNA TGCAGCGTTGATCCCCAAATCTCCTACAATGAGCAGTTCTTC.

The chain employs TRBV4-1 and TRBJ1-2; D call uncertain. The CDR3 consists of 14 residues. CDR1 is MGHRA, CDR2 YSYEKL, per germline. V was shortened by 0 bases and J by 4 bases, with 9 bases between the two germline ends. The CDR3 bases are TGCGCCAGCAGCCAAGAGAGGTCTGTCTATGGCTACACCTTC. It translates to CASSQERSVYGYTF.

The chain uses TRBV28 and TRBJ2-2; D assignment may be TRBD1 or TRBD2 (5 bases each). This CDR3 has 13 amino acids. From germline, CDR1 is MDHEN and CDR2 SYDVKM. Trimming left V 1 base short and J 9 bases short, with 9 bases between. CDR3 nucleotide sequence: TGTGCCAGCAGTTTATTGGGGGACCGGGAGCTGTTTTTT. This sequence encodes CASSLLGDRELFF.

The sample holds one count of this clone. In DNA, the CDR3 is TGCGCCAGCTCCGGACACTCCTCTGGGGCCAACGTCCTGACTTTC. This gives the protein CASSGHSSGANVLTF. The V call is TRBV5-1, the J call TRBJ2-6; the D gene is possibly TRBD1 (5 bases). The length of the CDR3 is 15 residues. V was trimmed by 7 bases and J by 0 bases, leaving 11 bases between them. Germline loops: CDR1 SGHRS, CDR2 YFSETQ.

This clone is a singleton in its sample. The gene calls are TRBV6-5 and TRBJ1-5, with 7 bases that match TRBD1. The CDR3 has 15 residues. The V gene's germline CDR1 is MNHEY and CDR2 SVGAGI. Unmatched junction bases numbered 5, after V lost 6 bases and J lost 0 bases. CDR3 DNA: TGTGCCAGCAGCCGGGACAGTTATAGCAATCAGCCCCAGCATTTT. This translates into CASSRDSYSNQPQHF.

This rearrangement joins TRBV27 to TRBJ2-5; 9 nucleotides agree with TRBD2. V gave up 7 bases and J gave up 3 bases; unmatched junction bases: 12. CDR3 length: 16 amino acids. Germline V gene data show CDR1 as MNHEY and CDR2 as SMNVEV (reference sequence). CDR3 loop: CASMQLAGREKETQYF. CDR3 nucleotides: TGTGCCAGCATGCAACTAGCGGGCAGGGAAAAAGAGACCCAGTACTTC.

The chain uses TRBV7-9 and TRBJ2-5; no clear D gene. This CDR3 has 11 residues. V was clipped by 7 bases and J by 5 bases, with 8 bases between them. From germline, CDR1 is SEHNR and CDR2 FQNEAQ (reference sequence). CDR3 residues: CASTLQETQYF. In nucleotides, the CDR3 is TGTGCCAGCACCCTCCAGGAGACCCAGTACTTC.

On this clone: A read error may account for a junction end that differs from germline. The J gene is TRBJ2-2, the V gene TRBV7-9; the match to TRBD2 covers 9 bases. This CDR3 spans 15 amino acids. The germline gives CDR1 SEHNR, CDR2 FQNEAQ (reference sequence). The CDR3 region has the DNA TGTGCCAGCAGCGTAGCGGGAGTCGACACCGGGGAGCTGTTTTTT. Its translation is CASSVAGVDTGELFF.

The chain joins TRBV7-2 to TRBJ1-1; D remains ambiguous. The CDR3 sequence is 14 residues long. Trimming pared 2 bases from V and 1 base from J, leaving 8 bases between. In germline, CDR1 is SGHTA, CDR2 FQGNSA. In nucleotides, the CDR3 is TGTGCCAGCAGCTTAAATCGGGGGAACACTGAAGCTTTCTTT. As protein: CASSLNRGNTEAFF.

This CDR3 reads CASSQDTSGRGVDTQYF. In nucleotides, the CDR3 is TGCGCCAGCAGCCAAGATACCAGCGGGAGAGGTGTGGATACGCAGTATTTT. The genes are TRBV4-1 and TRBJ2-3; 8 positions match TRBD2. The CDR3 runs 17 residues. V lost 0 bases, J lost 6 bases, and 11 bases stayed unmatched. The germline V gene has CDR1 MGHRA and CDR2 YSYEKL.

The chain recombines TRBV5-6 with TRBJ2-4, with 8 nucleotides matching TRBD1. This CDR3 spans 15 amino acids. The J segment lost 6 bases and the V segment lost 4 bases, leaving 9 bases of the junction unmatched. Germline V lookup: CDR1 SGHDT, CDR2 YYEEEE. The CDR3 nucleotides read TGTGCCAGCAGCCCCCTCAACGGACAGGGAAACATTCAGTACTTC. Translated: CASSPLNGQGNIQYF.

This chain connects TRBV16 to TRBJ2-3, with D maybe TRBD1 (6 bases). V lost 1 base, J lost 1 base, and 21 bases lay in between. This CDR3 is built from 19 residues. Germline V lookup: CDR1 KGHSY, CDR2 FQNENV. The CDR3: CASSQYSVGLPGGTDTQYF. CDR3 bases: TGTGCCAGCAGCCAATATTCGGTAGGACTGCCAGGGGGCACAGATACGCAGTATTTT.

The CDR3 DNA is TGTGCCAGCTCACCGACTTTAGCGGGGGGCACAGATACGCAGTATTTT. Amino acids: CASSPTLAGGTDTQYF. This rearrangement joins TRBV18 to TRBJ2-3; 9 bases match TRBD2. V gave up 3 bases and J gave up 1 base; unmatched junction bases: 5. This CDR3 is 16 amino acids long. Looked up from germline, CDR1 is KGHSH and CDR2 is LQKENI.